This paragraph reports one TCR beta chain. It lacks a known antigen. No base quality values were provided; no much bigger clone lies one nucleotide off. CDR1 and CDR2 were assigned from the germline V gene as SGHRS and YFSETQ. The trim is 6 bases for V and 1 base for J, with a gap of 13 bases between the germline ends. The CDR3 contains 14 residues, cysteine and phenylalanine counted. The retained sequence is limited to the CDR3, 42 bases, with the frame set at the first base. The protocol used for the library was the immunoSEQ multiplex PCR assay. The immuneACCESS repertoire file appears here via TCRdb, limited to in-frame rearrangements. These files lack a portion of the clones; in checked studies, under half of the deficit traces to unresolved V genes, and the cause of the others is not known. In all, the sample holds some 59,000 clones, and 89% of those were seen once. Clones ranked in the top ten supply 2% to 3% of the sample.

This record belongs to a study of T cell changes during pregnancy in multiple sclerosis (dated by TCRdb to about 2019). In the study overall: The study looked at changes in the T cell repertoire across pregnancy in women with multiple sclerosis.

The receptor was isolated from a female donor with multiple sclerosis, enrolled in a pregnancy study. This sample comprised peripheral blood, obtained in the first trimester of pregnancy. The rearranged segments are TRBV5-1 and TRBJ1-1; perhaps TRBD1 is the D gene, with 5 bases matching. Read as DNA, the sequence is TGCGCCAGCACCACCCTGGGGGGGAACACTGAAGCTTTCTTT. This translates into CASTTLGGNTEAFF.